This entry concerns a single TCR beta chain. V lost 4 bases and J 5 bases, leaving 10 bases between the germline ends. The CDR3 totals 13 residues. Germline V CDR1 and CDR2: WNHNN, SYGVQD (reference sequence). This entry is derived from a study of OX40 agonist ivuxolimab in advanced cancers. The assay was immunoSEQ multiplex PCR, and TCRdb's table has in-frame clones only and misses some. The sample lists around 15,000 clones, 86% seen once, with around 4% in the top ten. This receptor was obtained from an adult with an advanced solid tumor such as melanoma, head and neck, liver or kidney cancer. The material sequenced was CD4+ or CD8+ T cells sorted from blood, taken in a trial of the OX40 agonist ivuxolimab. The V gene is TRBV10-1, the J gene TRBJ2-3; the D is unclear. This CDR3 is CASSGAYRDTQYF. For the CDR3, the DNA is TGCGCCAGCAGTGGAGCCTACAGAGATACGCAGTATTTT.